The 24 T cell receptor beta chains presented below share a single source sample, sequenced in a study of OX40 agonist ivuxolimab in advanced cancers. Profiled with immunoSEQ multiplex PCR; TCRdb holds only in-frame clones, not every one. The top ten clones hold around 0.29% of a sample with over 70,000 clones, approximately 91% of them seen once. This specimen consisted of CD4+ or CD8+ T cells sorted from blood, obtained in a trial of the OX40 agonist ivuxolimab. Receptors were obtained from an adult with an advanced solid tumor such as melanoma, head and neck, liver or kidney cancer.

This clone was seen a handful of times. The chain uses TRBV11-3 and TRBJ2-1; D gene unclear. V was clipped by 1 base and J by 11 bases, with 18 bases between them. Per germline, CDR1 SGHNT and CDR2 YENEEA. The CDR3 runs 15 residues. The CDR3 nucleotides are TGTGCCAGCAGCTTAGGCGATGAGCCGAAAGGGAAGCAGTTCTTC. Its protein product is CASSLGDEPKGKQFF.

This rearrangement joins TRBV11-2 to TRBJ1-4; 7 nucleotides align to TRBD1. Trimming at V came to 1 base and at J to 0 bases, leaving 2 bases not matched to a gene. The length of the CDR3 is 16 residues. The germline V gene has CDR1 SGHAT and CDR2 FQNNGV. The CDR3 reads CASSLGDRTTNEKLFF. Written as DNA, the CDR3 is TGTGCCAGCAGCTTAGGGGACAGAACAACTAATGAAAAACTGTTTTTT. Variable domain in full (rest from reference TRBV11-2 and TRBJ1-4): EAGVAQSPRYKIIEKRQSVAFWCNPISGHATLYWYQQILGQGPKLLIQFQNNGVVDDSQLPKDRFSAERLKGVDSTLKIQPAKLEDSAVYLCASSLGDRTTNEKLFFGSGTQLSVL.

The V and J genes are TRBV4-1 and TRBJ1-2; no clear D. Germline V lookup: CDR1 MGHRA, CDR2 YSYEKL. The V gene lost 4 bases and the J gene lost 4 bases, with 13 bases spanning the gap. CDR3 length: 14 residues. The chain's CDR3 is CASSLGAEGYGYTF. Written as DNA, the CDR3 is TGCGCCAGCAGCCTCGGAGCAGAAGGCTATGGCTACACCTTC.

The chain has TRBV30 and TRBJ1-1; D not resolved. Germline values: CDR1 GTSNPN, CDR2 SVGIG (reference sequence). This CDR3 contains 16 residues. The V gene lost 0 bases and the J gene lost 1 base, with 15 bases spanning the gap. CDR3 bases: TGTGCCTGGAGTGTACGTATAGGGTCTGCGAACACTGAAGCTTTCTTT. It translates to CAWSVRIGSANTEAFF.

The chain uses TRBV7-2 and TRBJ1-4; D may be TRBD1 (5 bases). CDR1 SGHTA and CDR2 FQGNSA come from the germline V gene. The V and J ends lost 5 bases and 8 bases respectively, with 15 bases between them. The length of the CDR3 is 14 residues. The CDR3 nucleotides are TGTGCCAGCAGCCTTTCCGCAGGGAGGGAAAAACTGTTTTTT. Translating it yields CASSLSAGREKLFF.

The chain joins TRBV6-1 to TRBJ2-7; 10 bases fit TRBD2. Germline CDR1 is MNHNS and CDR2 is SASEGT. V shed 3 bases, J shed 1 base, and the junction held 9 bases outside the gene matches. CDR3 size: 17 residues. The CDR3 here is CASSDVLGLAFSYEQYF. The CDR3 DNA reads as TGTGCCAGCAGTGACGTTCTGGGACTAGCGTTTTCCTACGAGCAGTACTTC.

The rearrangement links TRBV19 to TRBJ2-2; no clear D gene. V dropped 0 bases and J dropped 4 bases, with 6 bases sitting between them. Germline V gene sequence: CDR1 LNHDA, CDR2 SQIVND (reference sequence). The CDR3 is 14 residues long. CDR3 nucleotides: TGTGCCAGTAGTATAGATCGGAGCACCGGGGAGCTGTTTTTT. Encoded protein: CASSIDRSTGELFF.

The chain uses TRBV28 and TRBJ2-5, with D possibly matching TRBD2 (7 bases). Per the germline V gene, CDR1 is MDHEN and CDR2 is SYDVKM. Trimming removed 7 bases from V and 5 bases from J, with 11 bases in between. The length of the CDR3 is 12 residues. CDR3 bases: TGTGCCAGCAATGGGGGGGCGGAGACCCAGTACTTC. It is translated as CASNGGAETQYF. The whole variable domain, filled in from reference TRBV28 and TRBJ2-5, reads DVKVTQSSRYLVKRTGEKVFLECVQDMDHENMFWYRQDPGLGLRLIYFSYDVKMKEKGDIPEGYSVSREKKERFSLILESASTNQTSMYLCASNGGAETQYFGPGTRLLVL.

V gene TRBV30 combines with J gene TRBJ2-1; D not resolved. The CDR3 runs to 12 residues. Germline values: CDR1 GTSNPN, CDR2 SVGIG (reference sequence). V shed 2 bases and J shed 5 bases, with 7 bases lying between them. The chain's CDR3 is CAWSLSNNEQFF. CDR3 DNA: TGTGCCTGGAGTCTAAGTAACAATGAGCAGTTCTTC.

This clone was recorded once. The chain employs TRBV4-3 and TRBJ2-1; the D gene is possibly TRBD2 (6 bases). Germline V lookup: CDR1 LGHNA, CDR2 YSLEER. The ends were cut back, 0 bases at V and 5 bases at J, with 11 bases in the middle. The CDR3 is 15 amino acids. The CDR3 DNA is TGCGCCAGCAGCCAAGAGGAGGGCACCAACAATGAGCAGTTCTTC. Translated, it gives CASSQEEGTNNEQFF.

The chain employs TRBV30 and TRBJ2-1; D gene uncertain. Germline V lookup: CDR1 GTSNPN, CDR2 SVGIG (reference sequence). This CDR3 spans 13 amino acids. Trimming stripped 2 bases from V and 5 bases from J, with 10 bases between. CDR3 loop: CAWSLGHDNEQFF. The CDR3 coding sequence is TGTGCCTGGAGTTTAGGGCATGACAATGAGCAGTTCTTC.

V is TRBV4-1 and J is TRBJ2-7, with 14 bases aligning to TRBD2. CDR1 and CDR2 from the germline V gene are MGHRA and YSYEKL. V lost 2 bases and J lost 2; bases outside the gene matches: 8. CDR3 size: 18 residues. The CDR3 bases are TGCGCCAGCAGCCAACAGACTAGCGGGGGGGTCTCAGCCTACGAGCAGTACTTC. As protein: CASSQQTSGGVSAYEQYF.

This rearrangement joins TRBV6-6 to TRBJ1-1; possibly TRBD1 for D (6 bases). The CDR3 is made up of 12 amino acids. Germline CDR1 is MNHNY and CDR2 is SVGAGI (reference sequence). V shed 5 bases and J shed 6 bases, with 10 bases lying between them. The CDR3 sequence: CASSPGGAEAFF. CDR3 coding DNA: TGTGCCAGCAGTCCGGGGGGCGCTGAAGCTTTCTTT.

The J gene is TRBJ2-1, the V gene TRBV25-1; D possibly corresponds to TRBD1 (6 bases). With 5 bases removed from V and 0 bases from J, the gap between germline ends came to 11 bases. Germline loops: CDR1 MGHDK, CDR2 SYGVNS. The CDR3 has 15 residues. The DNA for the CDR3 is TGTGCCAGCAGTCCAGGGGTGAGCTCCTACAATGAGCAGTTCTTC. Translation: CASSPGVSSYNEQFF.

The V gene is TRBV4-1, the J gene TRBJ2-2; 10 bases fit TRBD1. J lost 5 bases, V lost 4 bases, and 7 bases had no gene match. The length of the CDR3 is 16 residues. Per germline, CDR1 MGHRA and CDR2 YSYEKL. CDR3 sequence: CASSLGGTGVTGELFF. The CDR3 coding sequence is TGCGCCAGCAGCCTAGGCGGGACAGGGGTTACCGGGGAGCTGTTTTTT.

The J gene is TRBJ1-5, the V gene TRBV27, with 8 bases fitting TRBD1. V trimming: 5 bases; J trimming: 3 bases; junction bases outside the gene matches: 9. Germline CDR1 reads MNHEY; CDR2 reads SMNVEV (reference sequence). This CDR3 region has 16 residues. Here the CDR3 reads CASSPLGDRINQPQHF. CDR3 sequence (DNA): TGTGCCAGCAGTCCTCTCGGGGACAGGATCAATCAGCCCCAGCATTTT.

The rearrangement links TRBV4-2 to TRBJ2-3, with 9 bases identical to TRBD2. The junction had 4 bases not matched to a gene; V was cut back by 1 base and J by 2 bases. The CDR3 has 16 residues. CDR1 is LGHNA and CDR2 is YNFKEQ in the germline V gene. The CDR3 coding sequence is TGTGCCAGCAGCCAAGGTCTAGCGGGGTCCACAGATACGCAGTATTTT. Its translation: CASSQGLAGSTDTQYF.

The V gene is TRBV19, the J gene TRBJ1-2; TRBD1 matches at 7 bases. V lost 1 base and J lost 3; bases outside the gene matches: 2. CDR1 and CDR2 (germline): LNHDA, SQIVND (reference sequence). The CDR3 is 14 amino acids. CDR3 sequence: CASSIGTGDYGYTF. CDR3 bases: TGTGCCAGTAGTATAGGGACAGGTGACTATGGCTACACCTTC.

The J gene is TRBJ2-1, the V gene TRBV7-2; 10 bases are shared with TRBD2. After removal of 6 bases from V and 5 bases from J, the junction contained 10 bases not matched to a gene. The CDR3 loop spans 16 amino acids. Germline CDR1 and CDR2: SGHTA and FQGNSA. CDR3: CASSSPRTSGNNEQFF. The CDR3, as DNA: TGTGCCAGCAGTTCCCCTAGGACTAGCGGCAACAATGAGCAGTTCTTC. Combining the CDR3 with reference TRBV7-2 and TRBJ2-1 gives the whole variable domain GAGVSQSPSNKVTEKGKDVELRCDPISGHTALYWYRQSLGQGLEFLIYFQGNSAPDKSGLPSDRFSAERTGGSVSTLTIQRTQQEDSAVYLCASSSPRTSGNNEQFFGPGTRLTVL.

The chain uses TRBV6-1 and TRBJ1-2, with D perhaps TRBD1 (5 bases). The CDR3 sequence is 12 residues long. The V end lost 0 bases, the J end lost 8 bases, and 7 bases lay between the germline ends. Per germline, CDR1 MNHNS and CDR2 SASEGT. The CDR3 region has the DNA TGTGCCAGCAGTGAAGCTTCAGGGGGCTACACCTTC. Its protein is CASSEASGGYTF.

The DNA for the CDR3 is TGTGCCAGCAGTGGACCTTCAGGGGCAAACACTGAAGCTTTCTTT. As protein: CASSGPSGANTEAFF. The chain couples TRBV6-1 to TRBJ1-1; TRBD1 might be the D (6 bases). V lost 4 bases, J lost 2 bases, and 14 bases lay in between. CDR1 and CDR2 (germline): MNHNS, SASEGT. The CDR3 runs to 15 residues.

Remarks on this clone: This sample also contains other DNA sequences that code for the same CDR3. The rearrangement uses TRBV5-1 and TRBJ2-5; 7 nucleotides agree with TRBD1. Germline CDR1 and CDR2: SGHRS and YFSETQ. V shed 0 bases, J shed 5 bases, and the junction held 10 bases outside the gene matches. CDR3 length: 16 residues. In DNA form, the CDR3 reads TGCGCCAGCAGCTTGGGGGATTCGACAGGGAAGGAGACCCAGTACTTC. This encodes CASSLGDSTGKETQYF.

The V call is TRBV4-1, the J call TRBJ2-7, with D unclear. V was clipped by 1 base and J by 0 bases, with 10 bases between them. Germline assignment: CDR1 MGHRA and CDR2 YSYEKL. The CDR3 loop spans 15 amino acids. The chain's CDR3 is CASSQGQFGSYEQYF. The CDR3 DNA reads TGCGCCAGCAGCCAAGGGCAGTTCGGCTCCTACGAGCAGTACTTC.

The chain couples TRBV7-9 to TRBJ2-5; tentatively, D is TRBD2 (6 bases). Deletions cut 2 bases from V and 3 bases from J, with 19 bases between. CDR1 is SEHNR and CDR2 is FQNEAQ in the germline V gene (reference sequence). The CDR3 sequence is 17 residues long. CDR3 amino acids: CASSLRLAKVSEETQYF. DNA for the CDR3: TGTGCCAGCAGCTTAAGGCTAGCGAAAGTTAGTGAAGAGACCCAGTACTTC. Supplemented by reference TRBV7-9 and TRBJ2-5, the full variable domain reads DTGVSQNPRHKITKRGQNVTFRCDPISEHNRLYWYRQTLGQGPEFLTYFQNEAQLEKSRLLSDRFSAERPKGSFSTLEIQRTEQGDSAMYLCASSLRLAKVSEETQYFGPGTRLLVL.